The next 16 T cell receptor beta chains were all read from a single sample in a study of naive and memory T cell subsets. TCR cDNA received a 3' ligated oligonucleotide that carried a UMI. Four PCR rounds used nested alpha and beta constant region primers plus the SP2 primer. TCRdb itself ran the 5' RACE reads through MiXCR, one entry per CDR3 protein. This sample carries roughly 60,000 distinct CDR3 sequences, roughly 6.7% of them seen once, and the ten largest clones take 8% to 10%. The source of these receptors is a male donor in good health.

This clonotype was found many times. The chain has TRBV6-1 and TRBJ1-5; unclear D gene. The CDR3 covers 14 residues. Germline CDR1 and CDR2: MNHNS and SASEGT. V was pared by 2 bases and J by 4 bases, with 9 bases between. The CDR3 DNA reads as TGTGCCAGCAGTGAACAGGACCGGAATCAGCCCCAGCATTTT. Amino acid sequence: CASSEQDRNQPQHF.

This clonotype was seen only a few times. The V and J genes are TRBV5-4 and TRBJ2-7; 9 bases are shared with TRBD2. This CDR3 comprises 16 residues. J lost 2 bases, V lost 4 bases, and 10 bases had no gene match. CDR1 and CDR2 (germline): SGHNT, YYREEE (reference sequence). CDR3 coding DNA: TGTGCCAGCAGCCCCGGCGGGACTAGCCTCCCCTACGAGCAGTACTTC. Encoded protein: CASSPGGTSLPYEQYF.

This clonotype has ten or more counts. V is TRBV6-1 and J is TRBJ1-5; D may be TRBD1 (6 bases). Per the germline V gene, CDR1 is MNHNS and CDR2 is SASEGT. This CDR3 has 14 residues. With 7 bases removed from V and 3 bases from J, the gap between germline ends came to 13 bases. The CDR3 reads CASTEGDFNQPQHF. The CDR3 nucleotides are TGTGCCAGCACCGAGGGGGACTTCAATCAGCCCCAGCATTTT.

This clonotype appeared many times. The V call is TRBV11-2, the J call TRBJ1-2, with 9 bases that match TRBD1. V dropped 5 bases and J dropped 4; count of bases not matched to a gene: 8. The CDR3 contains 15 residues. Germline CDR1 reads SGHAT; CDR2 reads FQNNGV. CDR3 in amino acids: CASSPGTGFSYGYTF. In DNA, the CDR3 is TGTGCCAGCAGCCCCGGGACAGGGTTTAGCTATGGCTACACCTTC.

The table lists this clonotype with many counts. This sequence joins TRBV4-2 and TRBJ1-3; no clear D. The germline CDR1 and CDR2 sequences are LGHNA and YNFKEQ. The V end lost 0 bases, the J end lost 0 bases, and 18 bases lay between the germline ends. The CDR3 totals 19 residues. CDR3 in amino acids: CASSQDEKRAVHSGNTIYF. CDR3 coding DNA: TGTGCCAGCAGCCAAGACGAGAAGCGGGCCGTACACTCTGGAAACACCATATATTTT.

The chain employs TRBV4-2 and TRBJ2-2; D is uncertain. Trimming took 0 bases from V and 2 from J, leaving 7 bases between them. The germline V gene has CDR1 LGHNA and CDR2 YNFKEQ. The CDR3 has 15 amino acids. The CDR3 nucleotides read TGTGCCAGCAGCCAAGAAGGCCTAAACACCGGGGAGCTGTTTTTT. Its protein is CASSQEGLNTGELFF.

This clonotype was recorded a few times. The rearrangement uses TRBV7-9 and TRBJ2-3; no clear D. The V gene's germline CDR1 is SEHNR and CDR2 FQNEAQ (reference sequence). This CDR3 is built from 13 residues. V was shortened by 4 bases and J by 1 base, with 6 bases between the two germline ends. CDR3 sequence (DNA): TGTGCCAGCAGCTCACGGGGCACAGATACGCAGTATTTT. Its translation is CASSSRGTDTQYF.

In this sample, this clonotype turned up a few times. The CDR3: CSATGGGIMNTEAFF. DNA for the CDR3: TGCAGTGCTACCGGGGGGGGGATAATGAACACTGAAGCTTTCTTT. The rearrangement joins TRBV20-1 to TRBJ1-1, with TRBD1 as a possible D gene (5 bases). V lost 4 bases, J lost 0 bases, and 15 bases lay in between. Germline values: CDR1 DFQATT, CDR2 SNEGSKA (reference sequence). This CDR3 has 15 amino acids.

This clonotype has at least ten counts. The chain has TRBV27 and TRBJ2-1; tentatively, D is TRBD1 (5 bases). CDR3 length equals 17 residues. Trimming left V 5 bases short and J 0 bases short, with 17 bases between. Germline assignment: CDR1 MNHEY and CDR2 SMNVEV (reference sequence). The CDR3, as DNA: TGTGCCAGCAGTCTGTGGACATCTGGGGACTCCTACAATGAGCAGTTCTTC. Translating gives CASSLWTSGDSYNEQFF.

This clonotype showed up many times. This rearrangement joins TRBV29-1 to TRBJ2-7, with D unclear. Looked up from germline, CDR1 is SQVTM and CDR2 is ANQGSEA. The CDR3 is 12 residues long. The CDR3 DNA reads TGCAGTATTCGGGCGGCCTTTAACGAGCAGTACTTC. Protein product: CSIRAAFNEQYF.

This clonotype turned up a few times. The chain is built from TRBV30 and TRBJ1-5; D not certain. The ends were cut back, 1 base at V and 6 bases at J, with 7 bases in the middle. This CDR3 contains 12 residues. Germline CDR1 GTSNPN, CDR2 SVGIG (reference sequence). CDR3 residues: CAWSAALQPQHF. CDR3 coding DNA: TGTGCCTGGAGTGCCGCCCTTCAGCCCCAGCATTTT.

This clonotype appeared many times. This chain connects TRBV2 to TRBJ1-5, with 12 bases fitting TRBD1. V shed 6 bases and J 3 bases; nucleotides not matched to a gene: 6. The CDR3 consists of 16 residues. Germline values: CDR1 SNHLY, CDR2 FYNNEI. The CDR3 reads CASSAGTGGLNQPQHF. The CDR3 nucleotides read TGTGCCAGCAGCGCCGGGACAGGGGGCCTCAATCAGCCCCAGCATTTT.

This clonotype was observed a few times. This rearrangement joins TRBV20-1 to TRBJ2-2, with 12 bases matching TRBD2. Germline assignment: CDR1 DFQATT and CDR2 SNEGSKA (reference sequence). J was trimmed by 4 bases and V by 3 bases; bases with no gene match: 6. The CDR3 totals 16 residues. This CDR3 reads CSARTSGSTGTGELFF. The DNA of the CDR3 is TGCAGTGCTAGGACTAGCGGGAGTACGGGCACCGGGGAGCTGTTTTTT.

This clonotype was picked up a small number of times. The rearrangement links TRBV10-3 to TRBJ2-5; D is perhaps TRBD1 (6 bases). The V gene lost 6 bases and the J gene lost 1 base, with 15 bases spanning the gap. The CDR3 contains 15 residues. CDR1 and CDR2 (germline): ENHRY, SYGVKD. In DNA, the CDR3 is TGTGCCATCAGCGGGACACAGTCCTCCCAAGAGACCCAGTACTTC. Translating gives CAISGTQSSQETQYF.

At least ten counts were recorded for this clonotype. The chain combines TRBV29-1 with TRBJ2-3; possibly TRBD2 for D (6 bases). V lost 1 base and J lost 6, with 17 bases in between. Germline V gene lookup returns CDR1 SQVTM and CDR2 ANQGSEA. This CDR3 comprises 15 residues. This CDR3 is CSVEGRGSSSDTQYF. CDR3 in DNA: TGCAGCGTTGAAGGGAGGGGAAGTTCGTCCGATACGCAGTATTTT.

This clonotype was observed many times. The chain employs TRBV6-1 and TRBJ2-7, with 11 bases lining up with TRBD1. CDR3 length: 13 residues. Germline V gives CDR1 MNHNS, CDR2 SASEGT. J was trimmed by 3 bases and V by 7 bases; bases with no gene match: 2. The CDR3 sequence is CASIGTGGYEQYF. For the CDR3, the DNA is TGTGCCAGCATCGGGACAGGGGGCTACGAGCAGTACTTC.